These 18 T cell receptor beta chains were all obtained from the same sample, sequenced in a study of T cells after posttransplantation cyclophosphamide. Busulfan-fludarabine conditioning, marrow transplant, and cyclophosphamide on days +3 and +4 were administered. The protocol was immunoSEQ multiplex PCR, while the TCRdb copy is restricted to in-frame clones and leaves out a portion. Observed in the sample are about 1,800 clones, none of them singletons. This specimen consisted of PBMCs, obtained 33 days after allogeneic stem cell transplant with posttransplant cyclophosphamide. The receptors stem from a female patient between 55 and 75 years old who received an allogeneic stem cell transplant from a related donor and was CMV-positive. Some T cells may be graft donor cells.

This clone was counted ten times or more. V usage is TRBV30 and J usage is TRBJ1-2; 7 bases match TRBD1. V gave up 3 bases and J gave up 4 bases; unmatched junction bases: 11. Germline-derived CDR1 and CDR2 are GTSNPN and SVGIG (reference sequence). This CDR3 region has 15 residues. The CDR3 reads CAWRLSTGSGYGYTF. The CDR3 DNA is TGTGCCTGGAGATTATCGACAGGGTCGGGCTATGGCTACACCTTC.

At least ten counts were recorded for this clone. J is TRBJ2-7 and V is TRBV29-1; D uncertain. V was trimmed by 3 bases and J by 0 bases, leaving 12 bases between them. The CDR3 extends over 14 amino acids. Germline CDR1 reads SQVTM; CDR2 reads ANQGSEA. This CDR3 is CSVDKGSNSYEQYF. The CDR3 nucleotides are TGCAGCGTTGACAAAGGTTCCAACTCCTACGAGCAGTACTTC.

This chain joins TRBV27 and TRBJ2-5; 7 bases are a match to TRBD1. Per germline, CDR1 MNHEY and CDR2 SMNVEV (reference sequence). V shed 7 bases, J shed 5 bases, and the junction held 16 bases outside the gene matches. CDR3 length: 16 residues. CDR3 sequence reads: CASMLMRGGPEETQYF. CDR3 nucleotide sequence: TGTGCCAGCATGTTAATGAGAGGGGGCCCTGAGGAGACCCAGTACTTC.

In its sample, this clone was seen many times. The chain is built from TRBV10-1 and TRBJ2-3; no firm D call. The CDR3 has 12 amino acids. Germline-derived CDR1 and CDR2 are WNHNN and SYGVQD (reference sequence). Trimming cost V 3 bases and J 3 bases, with 4 bases left between them. CDR3 protein: CASSDGTDTQYF. In DNA form, the CDR3 reads TGCGCCAGCAGTGACGGGACAGATACGCAGTATTTT.

This clone is labeled as medium-sized. The chain couples TRBV19 to TRBJ1-2, with D perhaps TRBD1 (5 bases). Germline V gene lookup returns CDR1 LNHDA and CDR2 SQIVND (reference sequence). The CDR3 is 12 amino acids. With 3 bases removed from V and 4 bases from J, the gap between germline ends came to 6 bases. For the CDR3, the DNA is TGTGCCAGTAGTATCCAGGGCTATGGCTACACCTTC. This sequence encodes CASSIQGYGYTF.

This clone was counted at least ten times. The chain recombines TRBV7-8 with TRBJ1-6; a possible D gene is TRBD1 (5 bases). This CDR3 contains 15 residues. V dropped 6 bases and J dropped 5 bases, with 14 bases sitting between them. Looked up from germline, CDR1 is SGHVS and CDR2 is FQNEAQ. The CDR3 sequence is CASRVAGHHNSPLHF. The CDR3 nucleotides read TGTGCCAGCAGGGTCGCCGGACACCATAATTCACCCCTCCACTTT.

By share, this clone ranks as medium-sized (0.01 to 0.1%). This chain joins TRBV11-3 and TRBJ2-7; 7 nucleotides agree with TRBD1. Germline values: CDR1 SGHNT, CDR2 YENEEA. The CDR3 spans 16 residues. DNA for the CDR3: TGTGCAAGTCGCTTAGTGGTCAGGACAGGAGTTTACGAGCAGTACTTC. Protein sequence: CASRLVVRTGVYEQYF.

As regards this clone: Possible read error: a much larger clone is one base away. This chain links TRBV6-1 with TRBJ1-4; D unclear. Deletions cut 11 bases from V and 12 bases from J, with 19 bases between. Germline-derived CDR1 and CDR2 are MNHNS and SASEGT. There are 12 residues in the CDR3. This CDR3 reads CASGDWSEQLFF. The DNA for the CDR3 is TGTGCCTCCGGGGATTGGAGCGAACAACTGTTTTTT.

This clone was counted ten times or more. This chain joins TRBV15 and TRBJ1-1, with D possibly being TRBD1 (5 bases). In germline, CDR1 is LNHNV, CDR2 YYDKDF (reference sequence). The CDR3 is 13 amino acids. Trimming left V 4 bases short and J 1 base short, with 7 bases between. The CDR3 here is CATSNDRNTEAFF. The CDR3 DNA follows: TGTGCCACCAGCAATGACAGGAACACTGAAGCTTTCTTT.

This clone was seen repeatedly, ten times or more. The chain joins TRBV12-3 or TRBV12-4 to TRBJ2-2; 9 bases map to TRBD1. This CDR3 region has 14 residues. The V segment lost 5 bases and the J segment 9 bases; nucleotides outside the gene matches: 7. CDR3 bases: TGTGCCAGCAGTCCCTCGGACAGGGGCCGGGAGCTGTTTTTT. It specifies CASSPSDRGRELFF.

This clone is medium-sized in the sample. The V gene is TRBV4-1, the J gene TRBJ1-1, with 8 bases that match TRBD1. Germline V gives CDR1 MGHRA, CDR2 YSYEKL. The CDR3 runs 13 residues. J was trimmed by 12 bases and V by 4 bases; bases with no gene match: 10. Here the CDR3 reads CASSPGQGGSSFF. In DNA form, the CDR3 reads TGCGCCAGCAGCCCCGGACAGGGAGGTAGTTCTTTCTTT.

This clone is large in the sample. The DNA of the CDR3 is TGTGCCAGCAGCTCACAGGGGGACACTGAAGCTTTCTTT. As protein: CASSSQGDTEAFF. The V call is TRBV5-5, the J call TRBJ1-1, with 8 nucleotides matching TRBD1. Germline V gene lookup returns CDR1 SGHKS and CDR2 YYEKEE (reference sequence). J gave up 3 bases and V 3 bases, and 1 base lay outside the gene matches. This CDR3 contains 13 residues.

This clone has a count of ten or more. J is TRBJ2-7 and V is TRBV27; no clear D gene. CDR1 MNHEY and CDR2 SMNVEV come from the germline V gene (reference sequence). The CDR3 covers 12 residues. Trimming removed 8 bases at V and 6 bases at J, with 14 bases between. The chain's CDR3 is CASPTAATEQYF. The DNA for the CDR3 is TGTGCCAGCCCCACCGCGGCGACCGAGCAGTACTTC.

Sample share makes this clone medium-sized (0.01 to 0.1%). This chain joins TRBV10-3 and TRBJ2-7; the D gene is possibly TRBD1 (7 bases). Trimming stripped 11 bases from V and 5 bases from J, with 25 bases between. The V gene's germline CDR1 is ENHRY and CDR2 SYGVKD. The CDR3 runs 15 residues. As DNA, the CDR3 is TGTGCCTCTAGAGGAGGGGGCGGAGGGTTAGACGAGCAGTACTTC. This codes for CASRGGGGGLDEQYF.

The chain combines TRBV27 with TRBJ1-5; no definite D call. Deletions cut 6 bases from V and 0 bases from J, with 21 bases between. The CDR3 totals 18 residues. In germline, CDR1 is MNHEY, CDR2 SMNVEV (reference sequence). CDR3 DNA: TGTGCCAGCAGCCTATCCGGACTGGGCCCATATAGCAATCAGCCCCAGCATTTT. This sequence encodes CASSLSGLGPYSNQPQHF.

The rearrangement uses TRBV29-1 and TRBJ1-2, with a weak D call TRBD1 (5 bases). The germline gives CDR1 SQVTM, CDR2 ANQGSEA. The CDR3 has 10 residues. V was clipped by 6 bases and J by 7 bases, with 9 bases between them. CDR3 DNA sequence: TGCAGCGTGGCGGGGGGTGGCTACACCTTC. Translated: CSVAGGGYTF.

There are many counts of this clone. The rearrangement uses TRBV19 and TRBJ1-3; tentative D call: TRBD1 (5 bases). Germline values: CDR1 LNHDA, CDR2 SQIVND (reference sequence). The V end lost 3 bases, the J end lost 3 bases, and 15 bases lay between the germline ends. The CDR3 is made up of 16 amino acids. The CDR3 reads CASSIFETVRGNTIYF. The CDR3 DNA is TGTGCCAGTAGTATTTTCGAGACAGTCCGTGGAAACACCATATATTTT.

This clone appeared many times. V is TRBV12-3 or TRBV12-4 and J is TRBJ2-2; 8 bases are a match to TRBD1. V trimming: 7 bases; J trimming: 7 bases; junction bases outside the gene matches: 8. The CDR3 covers 14 residues. CDR3 protein: CASTSRDRNGELFF. The DNA of the CDR3 is TGTGCCAGCACCTCCCGGGACAGGAACGGGGAGCTGTTTTTT.